The 26 T cell receptor beta chains in this list originate from one sample, sequenced in a study of T-cell memory formation after mild COVID-19. TCRdb reprocessed the 5' RACE reads with MiXCR, giving one entry per CDR3 protein. The sample carries 500,000 to 600,000 distinct CDR3 sequences, roughly 18% recorded once. Material: PBMCs or a T cell subset sorted from them (not recorded which). The receptors stem from an adult woman who had mild COVID-19 (a few samples of this study predate the infection). Cell type and time point are not known.

This clonotype was counted only a few times. The chain joins TRBV5-1 to TRBJ1-1; no clear D gene. The germline V gene has CDR1 SGHRS and CDR2 YFSETQ. V was clipped by 3 bases and J by 4 bases, with 16 bases between them. This CDR3 is built from 15 residues. The CDR3 is CASSSENRASTEAFF. The CDR3 bases are TGCGCCAGCAGCTCCGAAAACCGGGCCTCCACTGAAGCTTTCTTT.

This chain connects TRBV15 to TRBJ1-4; D perhaps matches TRBD1 (5 bases). Trimming left V 1 base short and J 10 bases short, with 7 bases between. Germline CDR1 LNHNV, CDR2 YYDKDF (reference sequence). This CDR3 has 12 residues. The CDR3 region is CATSRGGGKLFF. The CDR3 DNA is TGTGCCACCAGCAGAGGGGGGGGAAAACTGTTTTTT.

J is TRBJ2-1 and V is TRBV5-6, with a possible D match to TRBD2 (5 bases). The CDR3 spans 14 residues. The germline V gene encodes CDR1 SGHDT and CDR2 YYEEEE. The V end lost 4 bases, the J end lost 4 bases, and 12 bases lay between the germline ends. The CDR3 DNA follows: TGTGCCAGCAGCCCAAGGGAGTTGTACAATGAGCAGTTCTTC. This translates into CASSPRELYNEQFF.

CDR3 sequence (DNA): TGCGCCAGCAGCCAAGGTGGGGGGTCCTACAATGAGCAGTTCTTC. This encodes CASSQGGGSYNEQFF. The chain joins TRBV4-1 to TRBJ2-1, with D possibly matching TRBD2 (6 bases). Trimming took off 1 base at V and 1 base at J, with 8 bases between the two ends. The CDR3 is 15 residues long. CDR1 and CDR2 (germline): MGHRA, YSYEKL.

This clonotype was observed a handful of times. The chain combines TRBV7-3 with TRBJ1-1, with D unresolved. Germline V lookup: CDR1 SGHTA, CDR2 FQGTGA. Trimming removed 2 bases at V and 9 bases at J, with 10 bases between. CDR3 length: 12 residues. CDR3: CASSLPDGQAFF. The CDR3 DNA is TGTGCCAGCAGCTTACCGGATGGTCAAGCTTTCTTT.

Only a few counts were recorded for this clonotype. The chain uses TRBV24-1 and TRBJ2-1; the D is unclear. The CDR3 length is 14 residues. The V end was cut by 6 bases, the J end by 2 bases, with 10 bases between. Per the germline V gene, CDR1 is KGHDR and CDR2 is SFDVKD. The CDR3 spells CATSRPTPYNEQFF. DNA of the CDR3: TGTGCCACCAGTCGCCCCACACCCTACAATGAGCAGTTCTTC.

This clonotype was seen only a few times. The V and J genes are TRBV7-2 and TRBJ1-1; D remains unclear. The CDR3 has 13 residues. Trimming took 1 base from V and 4 from J, leaving 7 bases between them. The V gene's germline CDR1 is SGHTA and CDR2 FQGNSA. CDR3 DNA: TGTGCCAGCAGCTTAGATATGACCACTGAAGCTTTCTTT. Protein sequence: CASSLDMTTEAFF.

In this sample, this clonotype turned up a few times. This sequence joins TRBV30 and TRBJ2-3; D may correspond to TRBD1 or TRBD2 (5 bases each). With 0 bases removed from V and 3 bases from J, the gap between germline ends came to 7 bases. Germline V gene data show CDR1 as GTSNPN and CDR2 as SVGIG (reference sequence). This CDR3 is 13 amino acids long. This chain's CDR3 is CAWSVEGTDTQYF. In nucleotides, the CDR3 is TGTGCCTGGAGTGTCGAGGGGACAGATACGCAGTATTTT.

The gene calls are TRBV2 and TRBJ1-6; D may be TRBD1 (6 bases). The CDR3 covers 12 residues. V was pared by 5 bases and J by 16 bases, with 15 bases between. CDR1 and CDR2 from the germline V gene are SNHLY and FYNNEI. This CDR3 reads CASSPGTSSLHF. CDR3 bases: TGTGCCAGCAGTCCCGGGACAAGCTCTCTCCACTTT.

The chain couples TRBV20-1 to TRBJ2-7; 9 bases are a match to TRBD2. J lost 4 bases, V lost 3 bases, and 13 bases had no gene match. This CDR3 is built from 16 residues. CDR1 and CDR2 (germline): DFQATT, SNEGSKA (reference sequence). The CDR3 spells CSASRSGTSFSYEQYF. The CDR3 DNA sequence: TGCAGTGCTAGCCGTTCCGGGACTAGCTTTTCGTACGAGCAGTACTTC.

This clonotype was counted only a few times. This chain joins TRBV12-3 or TRBV12-4 and TRBJ2-7; tentatively, D is TRBD1 or TRBD2 (6 bases each). The CDR3 is 19 residues long. Trimming took 2 bases from V and 0 from J, leaving 23 bases between them. CDR3 protein: CASSLRLAGQARLSYEQYF. The DNA of the CDR3 is TGTGCCAGCAGTTTACGATTGGCGGGACAAGCCCGCCTCTCCTACGAGCAGTACTTC.

This clonotype was recorded a few times. This rearrangement joins TRBV27 to TRBJ2-1; 10 bases align to TRBD1. CDR1 is MNHEY and CDR2 is SMNVEV in the germline V gene (reference sequence). The CDR3 runs 14 residues. V was clipped by 0 bases and J by 9 bases; unmatched bases: 2. In nucleotides, the CDR3 is TGTGCCAGCAGTTTATCGGGACAGGGGCTTGAGCAGTTCTTC. Its protein product is CASSLSGQGLEQFF.

J is TRBJ2-5 and V is TRBV7-3, with TRBD2 identical over 9 bases. This CDR3 contains 16 residues. Germline V gives CDR1 SGHTA, CDR2 FQGTGA. The V gene end was trimmed by 5 bases and the J gene end by 4 bases; junction bases not matched to a gene: 11. The CDR3 bases are TGTGCCAGCAGCCCCGGGGGGCGGGGGGGCGGAGAGACCCAGTACTTC. It codes for CASSPGGRGGGETQYF.

This clonotype has a count of ten or more. The chain uses TRBV29-1 and TRBJ2-4; D possibly matches TRBD1 or TRBD2 (5 bases each). The germline V gene encodes CDR1 SQVTM and CDR2 ANQGSEA. V gave up 4 bases and J gave up 12 bases, with 19 bases separating them. The CDR3 length is 13 residues. CDR3 sequence reads: CSVAEGTGRHQYF. In DNA form, the CDR3 reads TGCAGCGTTGCCGAGGGGACGGGGAGACATCAGTACTTC.

A few counts support this clonotype. Given the absence of the conserved phenylalanine or tryptophan at the CDR3 end, a read error is likely. The limits of the CDR3 on the DNA are not certain, so only TCRdb's listed CDR3 is given. This rearrangement joins TRBV7-2 to TRBJ2-1; the D call in the table, TRBD1, was not verified against the DNA. Germline lookup yields CDR1 SGHTA and CDR2 FQGNSA. The CDR3 adds up to 15 amino acids, both ends counted. The CDR3 region is CASSLGTASWGGIIV.

This chain links TRBV12-3 or TRBV12-4 with TRBJ1-1; tentative D call: TRBD1 (6 bases). This CDR3 has 12 residues. The germline V and J ends were trimmed by 4 bases and 11 bases, with 14 bases remaining between them. CDR3 amino acids: CASSYRVGGAFF. CDR3 in DNA: TGTGCCAGCAGTTACAGGGTGGGGGGGGCTTTCTTT.

V and J are TRBV20-1 and TRBJ2-1, with TRBD2 matching over 12 bases. The ends lost 5 bases at V and 9 bases at J; junction bases unmatched: 8. This CDR3 is built from 14 residues. CDR1 and CDR2 (germline): DFQATT, SNEGSKA (reference sequence). CDR3 sequence: CSAPRLAGASEQFF. The CDR3 DNA reads TGCAGTGCTCCACGACTAGCGGGAGCGAGTGAGCAGTTCTTC.

The chain uses TRBV5-1 and TRBJ2-1; D may correspond to TRBD1 or TRBD2 (5 bases each). Deletions cut 0 bases from V and 11 bases from J, with 18 bases between. The V gene's germline CDR1 is SGHRS and CDR2 YFSETQ. The CDR3 has 15 amino acids. This CDR3 is CASSLGVGRDPKQFF. CDR3 sequence (DNA): TGCGCCAGCAGCTTGGGGGTGGGACGGGACCCCAAGCAGTTCTTC.

The chain recombines TRBV6-5 with TRBJ1-2; perhaps TRBD1 as D (6 bases). CDR3 length: 16 residues. Germline V CDR1 and CDR2: MNHEY, SVGAGI. V lost 6 bases and J lost 3, with 20 bases in between. CDR3 sequence: CASRPRLGQLYYGYTF. The CDR3 DNA sequence: TGTGCCAGCAGGCCCCGTTTAGGACAGCTGTACTATGGCTACACCTTC.

The chain is built from TRBV20-1 and TRBJ2-1, with D perhaps being TRBD1 or TRBD2 (5 bases each). This CDR3 contains 15 residues. CDR1 is DFQATT and CDR2 is SNEGSKA in the germline V gene (reference sequence). Trimming took 1 base from V and 6 from J, leaving 16 bases between them. The CDR3 spells CSARAGGPEGNEQFF. In nucleotides, the CDR3 is TGCAGTGCTAGAGCTGGGGGACCCGAGGGCAATGAGCAGTTCTTC.

The chain is built from TRBV7-8 and TRBJ2-5; possibly TRBD2 for D (6 bases). Germline CDR1 reads SGHVS; CDR2 reads FQNEAQ. The CDR3 runs 15 residues. V was pared by 4 bases and J by 4 bases, with 16 bases between. CDR3 nucleotide sequence: TGTGCCAGCAGCTCAGAGGATCTGGAGGGAGAGACCCAGTACTTC. This translates into CASSSEDLEGETQYF.

The rearrangement links TRBV10-3 to TRBJ2-2; maybe TRBD1 (6 bases). Trimming shortened V by 5 bases and J by 0 bases, and 10 bases separated the two germline ends. The CDR3 loop spans 15 amino acids. Germline-derived CDR1 and CDR2 are ENHRY and SYGVKD. The CDR3 is CAISTGTTNTGELFF. CDR3 coding DNA: TGTGCCATCAGTACCGGGACAACGAACACCGGGGAGCTGTTTTTT.

This clonotype was seen more than once but under ten times. This chain joins TRBV7-6 and TRBJ2-2; 9 nucleotides agree with TRBD1. This CDR3 has 15 amino acids. V trimming: 4 bases; J trimming: 4 bases; junction bases outside the gene matches: 4. Germline V CDR1 and CDR2: SGHVS, FNYEAQ. The CDR3 DNA follows: TGTGCCAGCAGCTCCTACAGGGGGCGCACCGGGGAGCTGTTTTTT. Its translation is CASSSYRGRTGELFF. The full variable domain, completed using reference TRBV7-6 and TRBJ2-2, is GAGVSQSPRYKVTKRGQDVALRCDPISGHVSLYWYRQALGQGPEFLTYFNYEAQQDKSGLPNDRFSAERPEGSISTLTIQRTEQRDSAMYRCASSSYRGRTGELFFGEGSRLTVL.

The chain couples TRBV10-3 to TRBJ2-3; no firm D call. CDR3 length equals 12 residues. Trimming left V 7 bases short and J 6 bases short, with 11 bases between. Germline values: CDR1 ENHRY, CDR2 SYGVKD. The CDR3, as DNA: TGTGCCATCAATCGAGACGCCGATACGCAGTATTTT. This encodes CAINRDADTQYF.

The chain recombines TRBV12-5 with TRBJ2-7; D may be TRBD2 (5 bases). In germline, CDR1 is LGHNT, CDR2 FRNRAP. The V and J ends lost 0 bases and 0 bases respectively, with 24 bases between them. The CDR3 is 20 residues long. CDR3 sequence (DNA): TGTGCTAGTGGTTTGGTAAATGGGCCCCGATTAACTAGTCCCTCCTACGAGCAGTACTTC. Its protein product is CASGLVNGPRLTSPSYEQYF.

The rearrangement uses TRBV4-2 and TRBJ2-6; D call uncertain. The CDR3 is 19 amino acids. Trimming took 0 bases from V and 2 from J, leaving 17 bases between them. Germline V CDR1 and CDR2: LGHNA, YNFKEQ. The DNA for the CDR3 is TGTGCCAGCAGCCAAGAAGGGTTTCTCGGCGGTGCTGGGGCCAACGTCCTGACTTTC. Amino acid sequence: CASSQEGFLGGAGANVLTF.